Listed here are 31 T cell receptor beta chains from one sample, sequenced in a study of blood T cell repertoires in COVID-19. TCRdb keeps only in-frame clones here, not all; method: immunoSEQ multiplex PCR. The table lists 78,000 or so clones, approximately 89% of them singletons. Material for sequencing was peripheral blood. Receptors were obtained from a man aged 45-65 years with active or convalescent COVID-19.

The chain has TRBV2 and TRBJ2-2, with a possible D match to TRBD1 (5 bases). The CDR3 has 15 residues. Trimming removed 2 bases from V and 1 base from J, with 8 bases in between. Germline V gene lookup returns CDR1 SNHLY and CDR2 FYNNEI. CDR3 residues: CASSESGQNTGELFF. The CDR3 coding sequence is TGTGCCAGCAGTGAATCCGGACAGAACACCGGGGAGCTGTTTTTT.

With respect to this clone: Other DNA variants within this sample encode the same CDR3. The genes are TRBV11-2 and TRBJ2-3; D is ambiguous. The CDR3 extends over 13 amino acids. Trimming stripped 0 bases from V and 2 bases from J, with 3 bases between. Germline assignment: CDR1 SGHAT and CDR2 FQNNGV. The CDR3, as DNA: TGTGCCAGCAGCTTAGACTCCACAGATACGCAGTATTTT. Its protein product is CASSLDSTDTQYF.

The chain combines TRBV6-1 with TRBJ2-2, with 10 bases lining up with TRBD1. CDR1 and CDR2 (germline): MNHNS, SASEGT. V lost 1 base to trimming and J lost 3 bases; unmatched junction nucleotides: 8. CDR3 length: 18 amino acids. CDR3 residues: CASSEDPGQGFDTGELFF. The CDR3 coding sequence is TGTGCCAGCAGTGAAGACCCGGGACAGGGGTTTGACACCGGGGAGCTGTTTTTT.

This chain links TRBV28 with TRBJ2-7; the match to TRBD1 covers 9 bases. This CDR3 comprises 16 residues. The germline gives CDR1 MDHEN, CDR2 SYDVKM. Trimming cost V 6 bases and J 5 bases; bases outside gene matches: 14. CDR3 nucleotide sequence: TGTGCCAGCAGCAAAAAAATAGGGACAGGGAGCCACGAGCAGTACTTC. It yields the protein CASSKKIGTGSHEQYF.

The chain links TRBV5-1 to TRBJ1-2; weak D call: TRBD1 (6 bases). V was cut by 5 bases and J by 0 bases, with 11 bases left in between. CDR1 is SGHRS and CDR2 is YFSETQ in the germline V gene. This CDR3 spans 14 amino acids. The CDR3 is CASRGQPSNYGYTF. The CDR3 nucleotides read TGCGCCAGCAGAGGACAGCCATCTAACTATGGCTACACCTTC.

This chain uses TRBV5-1 with TRBJ1-4, with 7 bases that match TRBD1. Germline loops: CDR1 SGHRS, CDR2 YFSETQ. There are 16 residues in the CDR3. With 0 bases clipped from V and 2 bases from J, the junction kept 4 bases outside the gene matches. CDR3 amino acids: CASSLVQGVTNEKLFF. DNA for the CDR3: TGCGCCAGCAGCTTGGTTCAGGGGGTGACTAATGAAAAACTGTTTTTT.

The V call is TRBV11-2, the J call TRBJ1-1, with 9 bases fitting TRBD1. CDR1 is SGHAT, CDR2 FQNNGV, per germline. This CDR3 is 16 amino acids long. V shed 3 bases, J shed 0 bases, and the junction held 5 bases outside the gene matches. CDR3 in amino acids: CASSFPGTGMNTEAFF. The CDR3 coding sequence is TGTGCCAGCAGCTTTCCCGGGACAGGGATGAACACTGAAGCTTTCTTT.

This clone was detected once. The chain employs TRBV29-1 and TRBJ2-3; maybe TRBD1 (6 bases). Germline assignment: CDR1 SQVTM and CDR2 ANQGSEA. Trimming took off 3 bases at V and 1 base at J, with 14 bases between the two ends. CDR3 length equals 15 residues. The CDR3 sequence: CSVDGTQRGTDTQYF. The DNA of the CDR3 is TGCAGCGTTGACGGGACACAGAGGGGCACAGATACGCAGTATTTT.

This chain joins TRBV5-1 and TRBJ1-1; weak D call: TRBD1 (5 bases). This CDR3 region has 13 residues. Trimming stripped 1 base from V and 3 bases from J, with 7 bases between. Germline lookup yields CDR1 SGHRS and CDR2 YFSETQ. The chain's CDR3 is CASSLWGDTEAFF. In DNA form, the CDR3 reads TGCGCCAGCAGCTTGTGGGGCGACACTGAAGCTTTCTTT.

V usage is TRBV4-1 and J usage is TRBJ2-7, with D possibly matching TRBD1 (5 bases). The CDR3 spans 13 residues. Between the trimmed V and J ends, which lost 4 bases and 4 bases, there was a span of 11 bases. In germline, CDR1 is MGHRA, CDR2 YSYEKL. DNA of the CDR3: TGCGCCAGCAGCCCGAAGGGGCCATACGAGCAGTACGTC. Its translation: CASSPKGPYEQYV.

J is TRBJ2-2 and V is TRBV7-8, with D possibly being TRBD1 (6 bases). CDR3 length equals 15 residues. The V and J ends lost 3 bases and 7 bases respectively, with 15 bases between them. The V gene's germline CDR1 is SGHVS and CDR2 FQNEAQ. CDR3 in amino acids: CASSFDGRGIGELFF. CDR3 DNA sequence: TGTGCCAGCAGCTTTGATGGCAGGGGAATCGGGGAGCTGTTTTTT.

This rearrangement joins TRBV24-1 to TRBJ2-1; TRBD1 might be the D (6 bases). CDR1 and CDR2 (germline): KGHDR, SFDVKD. There are 12 residues in the CDR3. V lost 7 bases, J lost 8 bases, and 11 bases lay in between. This CDR3 reads CATRDSVDEQFF. CDR3 DNA sequence: TGTGCCACCAGGGACAGTGTTGATGAGCAGTTCTTC.

V is TRBV19 and J is TRBJ2-2; TRBD1 might be the D (6 bases). The ends were cut back, 3 bases at V and 3 bases at J, with 14 bases in the middle. The CDR3 covers 16 residues. Germline CDR1 LNHDA, CDR2 SQIVND (reference sequence). For the CDR3, the DNA is TGTGCCAGTAGTATCATGGGGGCTATCGACACCGGGGAGCTGTTTTTT. It translates to CASSIMGAIDTGELFF.

The chain links TRBV14 to TRBJ2-6; D might be TRBD2 (6 bases). The germline V and J ends were trimmed by 3 bases and 0 bases, with 15 bases remaining between them. The CDR3 extends over 18 amino acids. Germline-derived CDR1 and CDR2 are SGHDN and FVKESK. CDR3 region: CASSHPWGLFSGANVLTF. The CDR3 nucleotides read TGTGCCAGCAGCCACCCCTGGGGACTGTTCTCTGGGGCCAACGTCCTGACTTTC.

The chain employs TRBV10-1 and TRBJ2-3, with 15 bases matching TRBD2. Germline V gene lookup returns CDR1 WNHNN and CDR2 SYGVQD (reference sequence). CDR3 length: 15 amino acids. V trimming: 2 bases; J trimming: 7 bases; junction bases outside the gene matches: 1. CDR3 sequence: CASSEGLAGGHTQYF. In DNA, the CDR3 is TGCGCCAGCAGTGAGGGACTAGCGGGGGGGCATACGCAGTATTTT.

This chain connects TRBV6-2 or TRBV6-3 to TRBJ2-7; D might be TRBD2 (6 bases). The CDR3 loop spans 11 amino acids. The ends were cut back, 5 bases at V and 6 bases at J, with 8 bases in the middle. CDR1 and CDR2 (germline): MNHEY, SVGEGT. CDR3 amino acids: CASSPGGEQYV. The CDR3 coding sequence is TGTGCCAGCAGTCCCGGGGGCGAGCAGTACGTC.

The J gene is TRBJ2-7, the V gene TRBV7-2; TRBD1 matches 8 bases. The germline V gene encodes CDR1 SGHTA and CDR2 FQGNSA. The CDR3 is made up of 14 amino acids. V lost 5 bases to trimming and J lost 2 bases; unmatched junction nucleotides: 5. CDR3 amino acids: CASSPTGETYEQYF. The CDR3, as DNA: TGTGCCAGCAGCCCGACAGGGGAAACCTACGAGCAGTACTTC.

The rearrangement joins TRBV6-6 to TRBJ1-5; D is unresolved. Deletions cut 1 base from V and 0 bases from J, with 10 bases between. CDR3 length: 16 amino acids. CDR1 and CDR2 from the germline V gene are MNHNY and SVGAGI (reference sequence). The CDR3 coding sequence is TGTGCCAGCAGTTACTTCCAGGCCGATAGCAATCAGCCCCAGCATTTT. Translating gives CASSYFQADSNQPQHF.

V and J are TRBV6-2 or TRBV6-3 and TRBJ2-3; 9 nucleotides match TRBD1. The CDR3 loop spans 14 amino acids. The germline gives CDR1 MNHEY, CDR2 SVGEGT. Trimming removed 5 bases from V and 5 bases from J; junction bases left unmatched: 5. CDR3 loop: CASSTGGALDTQYF. CDR3 nucleotide sequence: TGTGCCAGCAGTACAGGGGGCGCATTAGATACGCAGTATTTT.

This clone has a handful of counts. The chain links TRBV19 to TRBJ2-2, with D possibly TRBD2 on 6 matching bases. Germline-derived CDR1 and CDR2 are LNHDA and SQIVND (reference sequence). V gave up 5 bases and J gave up 6 bases, with 10 bases separating them. This CDR3 region has 13 residues. CDR3 sequence (DNA): TGTGCCAGTAGTTTGAGGGAGGCCGGGGAGCTGTTTTTT. Translation gives CASSLREAGELFF.

The V and J genes are TRBV10-3 and TRBJ1-3; D is unresolved. Deletions cut 1 base from V and 2 bases from J, with 12 bases between. The CDR3 runs 16 residues. Looked up from germline, CDR1 is ENHRY and CDR2 is SYGVKD. The CDR3 region has the DNA TGTGCCATCAGTGAGTTCCAAGAGGTAACTGGAAACACCATATATTTT. Amino acid sequence: CAISEFQEVTGNTIYF.

The chain combines TRBV6-6 with TRBJ2-1; D remains ambiguous. Germline V gives CDR1 MNHNY, CDR2 SVGAGI (reference sequence). Trimming cost V 2 bases and J 4 bases, with 9 bases left between them. The CDR3 has 14 amino acids. The CDR3 nucleotides read TGTGCCAGCAGTTACCCGCCGAGGTACAATGAGCAGTTCTTC. This sequence encodes CASSYPPRYNEQFF.

This chain uses TRBV28 with TRBJ2-7; a possible D gene is TRBD1 (6 bases). V dropped 7 bases and J dropped 6 bases, with 22 bases sitting between them. The CDR3 consists of 15 residues. Germline CDR1 reads MDHEN; CDR2 reads SYDVKM. The CDR3 DNA reads as TGTGCCAGCACCCCAGCTGACAGGAGCCCGGGCGAGCAGTACGTC. Residues: CASTPADRSPGEQYV.

The rearrangement joins TRBV30 to TRBJ1-3; a possible D gene is TRBD1 (6 bases). The CDR3 has 15 residues. V was clipped by 3 bases and J by 0 bases, with 12 bases between them. Germline lookup yields CDR1 GTSNPN and CDR2 SVGIG (reference sequence). CDR3 region: CAWRDSYYSGNTIYF. CDR3 in DNA: TGTGCCTGGAGGGACAGTTACTACTCTGGAAACACCATATATTTT.

The J gene is TRBJ2-2, the V gene TRBV10-3; weak D call: TRBD2 (6 bases). The CDR3 loop spans 13 amino acids. Germline CDR1 is ENHRY and CDR2 is SYGVKD. Trimming pared 6 bases from V and 2 bases from J, leaving 7 bases between. CDR3 DNA sequence: TGTGCCATCAGCGGGACTAACACCGGGGAGCTGTTTTTT. This encodes CAISGTNTGELFF.

The V call is TRBV19, the J call TRBJ1-1; 8 positions match TRBD1. V gave up 5 bases and J gave up 6 bases; unmatched junction bases: 8. Germline V lookup: CDR1 LNHDA, CDR2 SQIVND (reference sequence). The CDR3 runs to 14 residues. CDR3 amino acids: CASSGTGGRAEAFF. For the CDR3, the DNA is TGTGCCAGTAGTGGAACAGGGGGAAGAGCTGAAGCTTTCTTT.

V and J are TRBV29-1 and TRBJ2-3; TRBD1 is a possible D gene (6 bases). Trimming stripped 3 bases from V and 1 base from J, with 8 bases between. CDR1 is SQVTM and CDR2 is ANQGSEA in the germline V gene. The CDR3 spans 13 residues. The CDR3 spells CSVDAGGTDTQYF. The CDR3 DNA sequence: TGCAGCGTTGACGCAGGGGGCACAGATACGCAGTATTTT.

The chain carries TRBV28 and TRBJ1-2; possible D gene TRBD1, 6 bases. Trimming removed 8 bases from V and 5 bases from J, with 12 bases in between. The V gene's germline CDR1 is MDHEN and CDR2 SYDVKM. The CDR3 loop spans 12 amino acids. CDR3 nucleotides: TGTGCCAGCGGGGGCGGTTTTTATGGCTACACCTTC. Translating it yields CASGGGFYGYTF.

This sequence joins TRBV20-1 and TRBJ1-3; 12 bases agree with TRBD1. The germline V gene encodes CDR1 DFQATT and CDR2 SNEGSKA (reference sequence). The V and J ends lost 3 bases and 8 bases, in that order; junction bases with no gene match: 11. The CDR3 sequence is 16 residues long. CDR3: CSASPTSGQGADTIYF. The CDR3, as DNA: TGCAGTGCTAGTCCAACGTCGGGACAGGGGGCAGACACCATATATTTT.

The chain has TRBV6-6 and TRBJ2-7, with D unclear. Germline CDR1 and CDR2: MNHNY and SVGAGI (reference sequence). The CDR3 totals 12 residues. The ends were cut back, 2 bases at V and 6 bases at J, with 8 bases in the middle. The CDR3 here is CASSYGSGEQYV. CDR3 coding DNA: TGTGCCAGCAGTTACGGTTCGGGCGAGCAGTACGTC.

The V gene is TRBV9, the J gene TRBJ1-2, with 12 bases matching TRBD1. This CDR3 contains 15 residues. The germline V gene encodes CDR1 SGDLS and CDR2 YYNGEE. The V and J ends lost 4 bases and 4 bases, in that order; junction bases with no gene match: 5. The CDR3 region is CASSSGQGAGYGYTF. DNA of the CDR3: TGTGCCAGCAGCTCGGGACAGGGGGCCGGCTATGGCTACACCTTC.